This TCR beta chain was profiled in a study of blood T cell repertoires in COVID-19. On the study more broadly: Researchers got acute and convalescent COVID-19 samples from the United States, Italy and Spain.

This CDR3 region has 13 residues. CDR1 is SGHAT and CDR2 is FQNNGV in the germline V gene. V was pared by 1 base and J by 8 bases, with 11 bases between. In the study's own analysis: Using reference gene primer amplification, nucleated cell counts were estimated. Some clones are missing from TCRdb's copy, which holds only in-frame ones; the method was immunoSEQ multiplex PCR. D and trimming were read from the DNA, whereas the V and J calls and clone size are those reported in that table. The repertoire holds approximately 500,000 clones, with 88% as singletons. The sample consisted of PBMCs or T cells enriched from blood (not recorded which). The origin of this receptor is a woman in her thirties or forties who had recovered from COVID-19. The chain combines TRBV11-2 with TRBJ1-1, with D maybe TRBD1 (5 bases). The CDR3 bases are TGTGCCAGCAGCTTAGCCCAGGGCCCCGAAGCTTTCTTT. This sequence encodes CASSLAQGPEAFF.